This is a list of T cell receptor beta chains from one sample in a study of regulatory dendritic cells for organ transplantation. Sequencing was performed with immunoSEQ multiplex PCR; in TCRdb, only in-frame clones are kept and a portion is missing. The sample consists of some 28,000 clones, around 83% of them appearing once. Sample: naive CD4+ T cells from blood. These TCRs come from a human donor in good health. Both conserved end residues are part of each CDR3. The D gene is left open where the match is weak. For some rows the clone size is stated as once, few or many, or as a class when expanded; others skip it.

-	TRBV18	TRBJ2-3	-	CAGSSLVADTQYF	TGTGCCGGCTCGAGCTTGGTTGCAGATACGCAGTATTTT
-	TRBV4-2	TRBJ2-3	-	CASSQVGTDTQYF	TGTGCCAGCAGCCAAGTCGGCACAGATACGCAGTATTTT
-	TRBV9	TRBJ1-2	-	CASSVEGHNYGYTF	TGTGCCAGCAGCGTAGAAGGACACAACTATGGCTACACCTTC
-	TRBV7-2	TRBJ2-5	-	CASSLMGAGLETQYF	TGTGCCAGCAGCTTGATGGGTGCGGGGTTGGAGACCCAGTACTTC
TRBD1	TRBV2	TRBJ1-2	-	CASSEMWGQGNGYTF	TGTGCCAGCAGTGAAATGTGGGGACAGGGAAATGGCTACACCTTC
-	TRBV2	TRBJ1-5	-	CASSFQDSHNQPQHF	TGTGCCAGCAGTTTCCAAGACAGCCACAATCAGCCCCAGCATTTT
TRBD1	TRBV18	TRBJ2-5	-	CASSPTGTGVKEQYF	TGTGCCAGCTCACCAACCGGGACAGGGGTTAAGGAGCAGTACTTC
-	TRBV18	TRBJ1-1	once	CASSPQQGSEAFF	TGTGCCAGCTCACCCCAACAGGGTTCTGAAGCTTTCTTT
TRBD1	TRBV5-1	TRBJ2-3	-	CASNTGATSTDTQYF	TGCGCCAGCAACACAGGGGCTACTAGCACAGATACGCAGTATTTT
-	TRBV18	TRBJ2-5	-	CASSLTEETQYF	TGTGCCAGCTCGCTAACGGAAGAGACCCAGTACTTC
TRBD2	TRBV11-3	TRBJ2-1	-	CASTRGGIYNEQFF	TGTGCCAGCACGCGGGGGGGGATCTACAATGAGCAGTTCTTC
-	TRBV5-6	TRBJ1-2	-	CASSTDTTRRDYGYTF	TGTGCCAGCAGCACGGACACCACTCGTAGGGACTATGGCTACACCTTC